The sample holds a few counts of the clone carrying this T cell receptor beta chain. The data are from a study of cytomegalovirus exposure and HLA in healthy donors. This CDR3 is 15 amino acids long. Per germline, CDR1 SGHNT and CDR2 YYREEE (reference sequence). V shed 4 bases, J shed 2 bases, and the junction held 4 bases outside the gene matches. This PCR relied on a set of 60 Vbeta primers and 13 Jbeta primers. The assay was immunoSEQ multiplex PCR, and TCRdb's table has in-frame clones only and misses some. The data contain some 120,000 clones, roughly four fifths of them singletons. The genes are TRBV5-4 and TRBJ2-4; 9 bases agree with TRBD2. Sequenced: PBMCs. The TCR comes from a woman aged 55-75 years in good health and CMV-seropositive. CDR3 coding DNA: TGTGCCAGCAGCCCGCGGGAGGGATCCAAAAACATTCAGTACTTC. Translation: CASSPREGSKNIQYF.